This TCR beta chain was profiled in a study of human T cells and chemical hapten exposure. Study results and limitations: The number of TCRs over 1 in 1000 frequency stayed unchanged after DPC.

As regards this clonotype: Its antigen is not known.

Germline CDR1 GTSNPN, CDR2 SVGIG (reference sequence). V was clipped by 2 bases and J by 7 bases, with 12 bases between them. CDR3 length equals 14 residues. During construction of the library, unique molecular identifiers were attached to individual cDNA molecules for quantitative, reproducible TCR counting. In the original analysis: With a range of about 20,000 to 700,000, the median per sample was around 97,000 TCRs. In TCRdb, the RACE reads were re-called with MiXCR into one record per CDR3 protein. TCRdb's processing, not the authors', yielded these V and J calls. The sample has about 77,000 distinct CDR3 sequences; roughly 7.9% are singletons. Time point defined: healthy volunteer bleed at 6 weeks. Whole blood, unfractionated, served as the material for total RNA extraction.

This rearrangement joins TRBV30 to TRBJ1-6; D remains ambiguous. The specimen was whole blood. This TCR derives from a female donor in good health. Some clones in this sample may be carry-over from other donors' samples. The CDR3 DNA sequence: TGTGCCTGGAGTCACAAAGGTCCCAATTCACCCCTCCACTTT. It is translated as CAWSHKGPNSPLHF.